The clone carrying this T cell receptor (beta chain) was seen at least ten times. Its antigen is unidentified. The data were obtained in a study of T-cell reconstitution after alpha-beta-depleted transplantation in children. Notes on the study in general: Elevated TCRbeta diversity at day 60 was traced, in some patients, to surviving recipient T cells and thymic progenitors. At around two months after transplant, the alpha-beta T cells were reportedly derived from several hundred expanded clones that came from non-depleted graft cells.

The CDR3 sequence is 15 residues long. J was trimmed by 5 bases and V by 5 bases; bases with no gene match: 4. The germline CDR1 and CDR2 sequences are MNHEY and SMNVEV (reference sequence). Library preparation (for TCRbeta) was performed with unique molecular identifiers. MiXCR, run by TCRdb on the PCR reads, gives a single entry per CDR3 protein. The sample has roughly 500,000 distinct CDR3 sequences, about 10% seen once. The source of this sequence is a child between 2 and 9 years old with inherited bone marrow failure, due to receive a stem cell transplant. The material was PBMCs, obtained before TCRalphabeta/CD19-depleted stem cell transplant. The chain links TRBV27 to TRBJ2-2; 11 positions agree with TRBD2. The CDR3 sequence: CASSITSGRTGELFF. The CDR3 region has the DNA TGTGCCAGCAGTATTACTAGCGGGAGAACCGGGGAGCTGTTTTTT.